This T cell receptor beta chain derives from a study of cytomegalovirus exposure and HLA in healthy donors. CDR3 size: 12 residues. V lost 4 bases to trimming and J lost 7 bases; unmatched junction nucleotides: 4. Germline V gene lookup returns CDR1 SGHRS and CDR2 YFSETQ. Overall study findings and caveats: A list of more than 150 TCR beta chains associated with cytomegalovirus was given.

As concerns this clone: What it binds is not known.

In the PCR, 60 Vbeta and 13 Jbeta primers were used. Profiled with immunoSEQ multiplex PCR; TCRdb holds only in-frame clones, not every one. The repertoire holds 100,000 or so clones, 80% seen once, with approximately 6.9% in the top ten. Material for sequencing was PBMCs. The J gene is TRBJ1-1, the V gene TRBV5-1, with TRBD1 matching 7 bases. This TCR came from a young man in good health and CMV-seropositive. CDR3 nucleotides: TGCGCCAGCAGCACCGGACAGGTTGAAGCTTTCTTT. This gives the protein CASSTGQVEAFF.